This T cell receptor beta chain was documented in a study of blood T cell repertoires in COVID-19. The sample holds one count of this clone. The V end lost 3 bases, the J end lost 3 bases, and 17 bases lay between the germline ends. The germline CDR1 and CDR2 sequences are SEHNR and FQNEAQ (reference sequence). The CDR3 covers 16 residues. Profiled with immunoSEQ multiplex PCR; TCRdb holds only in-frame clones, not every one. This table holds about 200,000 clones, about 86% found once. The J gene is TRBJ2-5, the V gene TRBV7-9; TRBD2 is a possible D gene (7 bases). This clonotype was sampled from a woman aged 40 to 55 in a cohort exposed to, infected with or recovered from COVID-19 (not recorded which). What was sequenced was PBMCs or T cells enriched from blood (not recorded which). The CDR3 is CASSFRGGAAEETQYF. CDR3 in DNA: TGTGCCAGCAGCTTTCGCGGGGGCGCCGCTGAAGAGACCCAGTACTTC. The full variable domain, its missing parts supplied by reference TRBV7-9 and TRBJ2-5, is DTGVSQNPRHKITKRGQNVTFRCDPISEHNRLYWYRQTLGQGPEFLTYFQNEAQLEKSRLLSDRFSAERPKGSFSTLEIQRTEQGDSAMYLCASSFRGGAAEETQYFGPGTRLLVL.